This entry lists 14 T cell receptor beta chains sequenced from one sample in a study of cytomegalovirus exposure and HLA in healthy donors. Sequencing used immunoSEQ multiplex PCR; TCRdb keeps in-frame clones, though not all of them. The sample has approximately 180,000 clones, roughly 82% seen once; the top ten hold about 1.6%. The source material was PBMCs. The source of these receptors is a young woman in good health and CMV-seronegative.

The rearrangement uses TRBV7-9 and TRBJ2-5; 7 bases match TRBD2. CDR3 length equals 14 residues. Germline loops: CDR1 SEHNR, CDR2 FQNEAQ (reference sequence). V lost 2 bases, J lost 4 bases, and 4 bases stayed unmatched. CDR3 bases: TGTGCCAGCAGCTTATCTAGCGGAGGAGAGACCCAGTACTTC. Protein: CASSLSSGGETQYF.

A few counts support this clone. The chain recombines TRBV10-1 with TRBJ2-7; D is possibly TRBD2 (5 bases). The V gene's germline CDR1 is WNHNN and CDR2 SYGVQD (reference sequence). The ends were cut back, 0 bases at V and 2 bases at J, with 8 bases in the middle. The CDR3 contains 14 residues. DNA for the CDR3: TGCGCCAGCAGTGAGTCGAGGGAACCCTACGAGCAGTACTTC. This sequence encodes CASSESREPYEQYF.

This clone was seen once. The V call is TRBV13, the J call TRBJ1-3; 8 bases match TRBD1. After removal of 4 bases from V and 4 bases from J, the junction contained 6 bases not matched to a gene. Germline values: CDR1 PRHDT, CDR2 FYEKMQ (reference sequence). This CDR3 has 15 amino acids. The CDR3 DNA follows: TGTGCCAGCAGCTCATACCGACAGGGGGGAAACACCATATATTTT. Translating it yields CASSSYRQGGNTIYF.

This chain connects TRBV7-9 to TRBJ2-7, with D perhaps matching TRBD2 (6 bases). The CDR3 has 13 residues. V lost 3 bases and J lost 3, with 9 bases in between. Germline CDR1 and CDR2: SEHNR and FQNEAQ (reference sequence). In DNA, the CDR3 is TGTGCCAGCAGCTTTGGGGACTTCTACGAGCAGTACTTC. It translates to CASSFGDFYEQYF.

The CDR3 bases are TGCGCCAGCAGCTTTGGGACTAGCGAATACATTCAGTACTTC. It translates to CASSFGTSEYIQYF. The V and J genes are TRBV5-1 and TRBJ2-4; 10 bases line up with TRBD2. The J segment lost 8 bases and the V segment lost 2 bases, leaving 4 bases of the junction unmatched. Germline CDR1 reads SGHRS; CDR2 reads YFSETQ. CDR3 size: 14 residues.

The J gene is TRBJ1-6, the V gene TRBV27; 9 nucleotides match TRBD1. The germline gives CDR1 MNHEY, CDR2 SMNVEV (reference sequence). The J segment lost 5 bases and the V segment lost 4 bases, leaving 9 bases of the junction unmatched. CDR3 size: 17 residues. CDR3 nucleotide sequence: TGTGCCAGCAGTTCCCTCGACAGGGGGTTGGATAATTCACCCCTCCACTTT. Protein sequence: CASSSLDRGLDNSPLHF.

This clone was picked up a small number of times. The chain employs TRBV11-3 and TRBJ2-2; 9 nucleotides match TRBD2. The J segment lost 0 bases and the V segment lost 5 bases, leaving 7 bases of the junction unmatched. Germline CDR1 SGHNT, CDR2 YENEEA. The CDR3 extends over 17 amino acids. CDR3 loop: CASSPRRLAANTGELFF. The DNA for the CDR3 is TGTGCCAGCAGCCCCAGGAGACTAGCGGCGAACACCGGGGAGCTGTTTTTT.

J is TRBJ2-2 and V is TRBV21-1; the table's D call, TRBD1, has no DNA check behind it. TRBV21-1 is a documented pseudogene. This CDR3 spans 19 amino acids. CDR3 in amino acids: CASSKVPRRDRANTGELFF. The CDR3 nucleotides read TGTGCCAGCAGCAAAGTTCCAAGACGGGACAGGGCGAACACCGGGGAGCTGTTTTTT.

This clone showed up just a few times. This chain links TRBV9 with TRBJ2-7, with a possible D match to TRBD2 (5 bases). The CDR3 is 14 residues long. V lost 2 bases and J lost 0, with 9 bases in between. CDR1 SGDLS and CDR2 YYNGEE come from the germline V gene. This chain's CDR3 is CASSVRGYSYEQYF. CDR3 in DNA: TGTGCCAGCAGCGTTCGGGGATACTCCTACGAGCAGTACTTC.

The chain recombines TRBV15 with TRBJ1-3, with D possibly TRBD1 on 5 matching bases. Germline CDR1 is LNHNV and CDR2 is YYDKDF (reference sequence). The CDR3 covers 18 residues. Trimming pared 0 bases from V and 0 bases from J, leaving 15 bases between. The CDR3 region has the DNA TGTGCCACCAGCAGAGATTGGGGTGACAGAAGCTCTGGAAACACCATATATTTT. This sequence encodes CATSRDWGDRSSGNTIYF.

This chain uses TRBV4-2 with TRBJ2-7, with 7 bases that match TRBD1. Trimming cost V 1 base and J 4 bases; bases outside gene matches: 7. The CDR3 has 15 residues. Germline loops: CDR1 LGHNA, CDR2 YNFKEQ. The chain's CDR3 is CASSQGGGQVYEQYF. CDR3 nucleotides: TGTGCCAGCAGCCAAGGTGGTGGACAGGTATACGAGCAGTACTTC.

This chain links TRBV2 with TRBJ2-7; 9 bases agree with TRBD1. With 3 bases clipped from V and 3 bases from J, the junction kept 30 bases outside the gene matches. The V gene's germline CDR1 is SNHLY and CDR2 FYNNEI. This CDR3 has 23 residues. The DNA of the CDR3 is TGTGCCAGCAGTGATTTGTTCTTGGGGGCCCCGGGTCCCGGGACAGGGAAAGTCTACGAGCAGTACTTC. This codes for CASSDLFLGAPGPGTGKVYEQYF.

Comment on this clone: This sample includes further DNA sequences coding for the same CDR3. The chain has TRBV5-1 and TRBJ2-7; tentatively, D is TRBD2 (6 bases). Germline CDR1 reads SGHRS; CDR2 reads YFSETQ. This CDR3 region has 14 residues. The V end lost 4 bases, the J end lost 2 bases, and 13 bases lay between the germline ends. The CDR3 region has the DNA TGCGCCAGCAGCGCGGGTACGGGGGCCTACGAGCAGTACTTC. Protein sequence: CASSAGTGAYEQYF. The full variable domain, with the rest looked up from reference TRBV5-1 and TRBJ2-7, is KAGVTQTPRYLIKTRGQQVTLSCSPISGHRSVSWYQQTPGQGLQFLFEYFSETQRNKGNFPGRFSGRQFSNSRSEMNVSTLELGDSALYLCASSAGTGAYEQYFGPGTRLTVT.

V and J are TRBV18 and TRBJ2-7, with unresolved D. The CDR3 spans 15 residues. Germline CDR1 KGHSH, CDR2 LQKENI. V was trimmed by 3 bases and J by 0 bases, leaving 12 bases between them. Written as DNA, the CDR3 is TGTGCCAGCTCACCCTCATGGCAGGCCTCCTACGAGCAGTACTTC. Its translation is CASSPSWQASYEQYF.